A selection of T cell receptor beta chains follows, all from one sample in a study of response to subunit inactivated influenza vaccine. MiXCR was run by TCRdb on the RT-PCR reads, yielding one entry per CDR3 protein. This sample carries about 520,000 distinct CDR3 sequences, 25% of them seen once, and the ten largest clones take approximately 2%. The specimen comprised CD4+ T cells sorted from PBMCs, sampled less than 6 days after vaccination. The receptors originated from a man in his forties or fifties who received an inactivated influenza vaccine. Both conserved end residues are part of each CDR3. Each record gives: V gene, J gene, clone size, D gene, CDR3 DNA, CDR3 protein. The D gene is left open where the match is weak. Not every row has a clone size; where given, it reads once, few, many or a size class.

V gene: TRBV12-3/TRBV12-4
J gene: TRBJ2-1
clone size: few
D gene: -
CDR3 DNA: TGTGCCAGCACGTATGGGGGAAATGAGCAGTTCTTC
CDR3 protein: CASTYGGNEQFF

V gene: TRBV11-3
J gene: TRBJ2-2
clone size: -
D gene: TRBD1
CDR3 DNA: TGTGCCAGCAGCCCGCACAGGGGGCGCACCGGGGAGCTGTTTTTT
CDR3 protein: CASSPHRGRTGELFF

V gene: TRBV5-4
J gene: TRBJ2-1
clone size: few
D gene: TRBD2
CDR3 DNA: TGTGCCAGCAGCTTGGGTCTAGCGGGGGTCTCTCAGTTCTTC
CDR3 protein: CASSLGLAGVSQFF

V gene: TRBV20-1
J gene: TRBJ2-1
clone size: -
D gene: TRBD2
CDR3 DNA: TGCAGTGCAACCGGGACTAGCGGGGGAAATGAGCAGTTCTTC
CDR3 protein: CSATGTSGGNEQFF

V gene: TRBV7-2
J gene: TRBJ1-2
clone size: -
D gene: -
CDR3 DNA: TGTGCCAGCAGCTCTGGACCCGGGAGGGCTATTCGCTACACCTTC
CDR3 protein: CASSSGPGRAIRYTF

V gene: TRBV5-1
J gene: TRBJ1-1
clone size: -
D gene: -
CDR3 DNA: TGCGCCAGCAGCTGGTCCACAGGGTTTCCGGACACTGAAGCTTTCTTT
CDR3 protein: CASSWSTGFPDTEAFF

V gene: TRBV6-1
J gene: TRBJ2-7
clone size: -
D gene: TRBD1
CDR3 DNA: TGTGCCAGCAGTCTGTCTGCAGGGGGTTACGAGCAGTACTTC
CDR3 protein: CASSLSAGGYEQYF

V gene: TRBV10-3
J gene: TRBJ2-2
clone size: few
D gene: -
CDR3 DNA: TGTGCCATCAGTTACAGCATATCTACGAACACCGGGGAGCTGTTTTTT
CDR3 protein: CAISYSISTNTGELFF

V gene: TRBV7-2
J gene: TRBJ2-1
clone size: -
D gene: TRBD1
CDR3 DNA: TGTGCCAGCAGCTTAGGGACAGGGGCCCTTGGTGAGCAGTTCTTC
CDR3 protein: CASSLGTGALGEQFF

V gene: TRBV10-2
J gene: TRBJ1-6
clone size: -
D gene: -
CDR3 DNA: TGCGCCAGCAGTGAGTCTGTGAATTCACCCCTCCACTTT
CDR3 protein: CASSESVNSPLHF

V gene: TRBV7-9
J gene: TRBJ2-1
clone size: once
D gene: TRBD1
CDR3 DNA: TGTGCCAGCAGCTTACCGGGCAGGGGGCGAAATGAGCAGTTCTTC
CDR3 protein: CASSLPGRGRNEQFF

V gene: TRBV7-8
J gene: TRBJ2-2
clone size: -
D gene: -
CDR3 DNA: TGTGCCAGCAGCTTTAGTGGCCCCGGGGAGCTGTTTTTT
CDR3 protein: CASSFSGPGELFF

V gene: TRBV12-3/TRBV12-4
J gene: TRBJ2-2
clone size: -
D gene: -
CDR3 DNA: TGTGCCAGCAGTTTAGCCAGGGTGAACACCGGGGAGCTGTTTTTT
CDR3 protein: CASSLARVNTGELFF

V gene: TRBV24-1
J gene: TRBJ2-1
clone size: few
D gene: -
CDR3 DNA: TGTGCCACCAGTGACCCAGGCCCCAGGGGCAATGAGCAGTTCTTC
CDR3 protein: CATSDPGPRGNEQFF

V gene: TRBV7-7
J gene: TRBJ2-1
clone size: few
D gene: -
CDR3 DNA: TGTGCTAGCAGCTTAGTTCAGTGGGATGGTGAGCAGTTCTTC
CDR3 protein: CASSLVQWDGEQFF

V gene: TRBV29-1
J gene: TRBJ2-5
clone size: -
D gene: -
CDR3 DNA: TGCAGCGTTGAACGGGGGGCCTGGGAGACCCAGTACTTC
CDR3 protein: CSVERGAWETQYF

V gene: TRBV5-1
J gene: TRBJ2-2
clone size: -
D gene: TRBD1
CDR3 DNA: TGCGCCAGCAGCGGATACCGGGACAGGGGTGGATCCGGGGAGCTGTTTTTT
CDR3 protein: CASSGYRDRGGSGELFF

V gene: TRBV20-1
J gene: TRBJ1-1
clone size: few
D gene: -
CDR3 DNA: TGCAGTGCTAGAGAATCAGCCGCGAACACTGAAGCTTTCTTT
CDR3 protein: CSARESAANTEAFF

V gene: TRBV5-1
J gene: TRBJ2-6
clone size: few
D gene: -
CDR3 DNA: TGTGCCAGCAGTTTAGGCGGAAGCTCTGGGGCCAACGTCCTGACTTTC
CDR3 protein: CASSLGGSSGANVLTF

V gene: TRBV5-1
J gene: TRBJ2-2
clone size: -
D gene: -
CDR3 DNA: TGCGCCAGCAGCTTGGAACAGGGACACGGGGAGCTGTTTTTT
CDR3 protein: CASSLEQGHGELFF

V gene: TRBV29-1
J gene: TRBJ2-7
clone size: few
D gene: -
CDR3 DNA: TGCAGCGCACTTGACGAGCAGTACTTC
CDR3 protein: CSALDEQYF

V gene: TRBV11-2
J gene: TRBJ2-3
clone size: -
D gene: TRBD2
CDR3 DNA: TGTGCCAGCAGCTTAACAAGGACTAGCGGGAGGTCGGTAGATACGCAGTATTTT
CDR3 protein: CASSLTRTSGRSVDTQYF

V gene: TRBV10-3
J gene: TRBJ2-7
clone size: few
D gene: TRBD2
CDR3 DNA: TGTGCCATCAGTGATGCAGCGGGGCCCGTCGGAACATTC
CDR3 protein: CAISDAAGPVGTF

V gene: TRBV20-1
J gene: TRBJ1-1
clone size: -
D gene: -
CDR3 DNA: TGCAGTGCTGGGGGACGTCTAAACACTGAAGCTTTCTTT
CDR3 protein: CSAGGRLNTEAFF

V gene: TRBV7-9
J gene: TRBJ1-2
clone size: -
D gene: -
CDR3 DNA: TGTGCCAGCAGCTTAGGGGCACCAGAGAACTATGGCTACACCTTC
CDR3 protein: CASSLGAPENYGYTF

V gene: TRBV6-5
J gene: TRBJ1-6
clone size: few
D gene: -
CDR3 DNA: TGTGCCAGCAGTTACGGACGGCCTAATTCACCCCTCCACTTT
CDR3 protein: CASSYGRPNSPLHF

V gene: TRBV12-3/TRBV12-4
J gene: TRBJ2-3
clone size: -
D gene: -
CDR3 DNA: TGTGCCAGCAGTCCCAGTGTCACAGATACGCAGTATTTT
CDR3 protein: CASSPSVTDTQYF

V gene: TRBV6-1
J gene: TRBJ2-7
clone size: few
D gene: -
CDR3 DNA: TGTGCCAGCAGCATCGACAGGACCTCCTACGAGCAGTACTTC
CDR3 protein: CASSIDRTSYEQYF

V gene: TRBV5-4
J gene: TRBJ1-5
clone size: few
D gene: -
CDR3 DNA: TGTGCCAGCAGCTTGTGGCCCCGTGGACCCTTAAATCAGCCCCAGCATTTT
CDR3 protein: CASSLWPRGPLNQPQHF

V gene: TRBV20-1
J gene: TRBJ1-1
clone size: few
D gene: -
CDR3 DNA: TGCAGTGCTAGAGACTCCGGCCGACAGTGGGACACTGAAGCTTTCTTT
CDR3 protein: CSARDSGRQWDTEAFF

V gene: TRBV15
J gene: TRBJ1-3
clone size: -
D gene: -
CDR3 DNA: TGTGCCACCAGCCCAAAAACGAGAAACACCATATATTTT
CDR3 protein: CATSPKTRNTIYF

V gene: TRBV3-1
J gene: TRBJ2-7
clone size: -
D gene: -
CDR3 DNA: TGTGCCAGCAGCCAAGATTATGGCAGCTTACGGGAGCAGTACTTC
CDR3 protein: CASSQDYGSLREQYF

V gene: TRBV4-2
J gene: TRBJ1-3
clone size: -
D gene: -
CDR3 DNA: TGTGCCAGCAGCCAAGAAGCCAGGGGAAACACCATATATTTT
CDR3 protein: CASSQEARGNTIYF

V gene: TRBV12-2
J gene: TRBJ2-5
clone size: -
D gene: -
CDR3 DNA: TGTGCAAGTCGTGACTCACGGGGGACCCAAGAGACCCAGTACTTC
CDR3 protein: CASRDSRGTQETQYF

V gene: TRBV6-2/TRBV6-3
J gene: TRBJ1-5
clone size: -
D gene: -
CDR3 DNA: TGTGCCAGCAGTTCGAGGGGGGGGAGTAGCAATCAGCCCCAGCATTTT
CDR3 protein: CASSSRGGSSNQPQHF

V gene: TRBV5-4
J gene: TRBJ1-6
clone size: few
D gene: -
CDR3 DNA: TGTGCCAGCAGCCGGGACACGGAGGACTTTACACCCCTCCACTTT
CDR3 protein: CASSRDTEDFTPLHF

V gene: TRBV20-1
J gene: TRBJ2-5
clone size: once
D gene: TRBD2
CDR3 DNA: TGCAGTGCTAGAGAGGCTAGCGGGGTAGGAGAGACCCAGTACTTC
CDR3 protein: CSAREASGVGETQYF

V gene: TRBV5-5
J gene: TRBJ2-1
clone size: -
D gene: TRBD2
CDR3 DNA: TGTGCCAGCAGCTTGGGAGCGGGAGCAATCTACAATGAGCAGTTCTTC
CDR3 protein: CASSLGAGAIYNEQFF

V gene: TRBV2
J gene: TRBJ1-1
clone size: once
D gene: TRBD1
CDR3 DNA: TGTGCCAGCTGTTTACAGGGGAAGCTCGCACGGCTTGATGACACTGAAGCTTTCTTT
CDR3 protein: CASCLQGKLARLDDTEAFF

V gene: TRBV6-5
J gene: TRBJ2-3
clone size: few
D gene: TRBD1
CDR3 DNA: TGTGCCAGCAGTTACTCAAGGACAGGCCTTATAAGCACAGATACGCAGTATTTT
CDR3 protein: CASSYSRTGLISTDTQYF

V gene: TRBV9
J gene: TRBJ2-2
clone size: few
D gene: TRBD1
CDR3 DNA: TGTGCCAGCAGCCCTTCTCCCCGGACAGGACGGGCCGGGGAGCTGTTTTTT
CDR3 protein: CASSPSPRTGRAGELFF

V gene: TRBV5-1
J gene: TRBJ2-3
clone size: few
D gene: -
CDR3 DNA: TGCGCCAGCAGCTTGGGAGTCAATACGGAGACAGATACGCAGTATTTT
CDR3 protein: CASSLGVNTETDTQYF

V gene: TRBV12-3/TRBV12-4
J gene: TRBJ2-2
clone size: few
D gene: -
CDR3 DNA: TGTGCCAGCAAAACGGGACTGCTGAACACCGGGGAGCTGTTTTTT
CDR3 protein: CASKTGLLNTGELFF

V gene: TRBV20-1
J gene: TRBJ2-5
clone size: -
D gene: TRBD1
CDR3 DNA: TGCAGTGCCCCAAGACCGGGACAGGAGACCCAGTACTTC
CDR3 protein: CSAPRPGQETQYF

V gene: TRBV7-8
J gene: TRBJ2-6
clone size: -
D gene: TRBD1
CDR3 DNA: TGTGCCAGCAGCTTGGTGACAGGGAACTCTGGGGCCAACGTCCTGACTTTC
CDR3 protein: CASSLVTGNSGANVLTF

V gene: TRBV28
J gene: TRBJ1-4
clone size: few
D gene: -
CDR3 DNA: TGTGCCAGCAGTAACCCCGGGGCAGATGAAAAACTGTTTTTT
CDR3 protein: CASSNPGADEKLFF

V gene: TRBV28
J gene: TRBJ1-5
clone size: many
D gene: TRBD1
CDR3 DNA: TGTGCCAGCAGTTCCCCCGGCAGGGGGCGAGCCGGCAATCAGCCCCAGCATTTT
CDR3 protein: CASSSPGRGRAGNQPQHF